The 20 T cell receptor beta chains given below trace back to one sample, sequenced in a study of PD-1 blockade in classical Hodgkin lymphoma. Every patient was affected by relapse after autologous stem cell transplantation, while exposure to brentuximab vedotin was not uniform. Only in-frame clones appear in the TCRdb table, and some are missing; sequencing was by immunoSEQ multiplex PCR. Among some 150,000 clones, around 84% were seen once, and the ten largest hold roughly 9.2%. The material sequenced was peripheral blood mononuclear cells (PBMCs), taken before the second cycle of nivolumab. The receptors were sampled from a human donor with classical Hodgkin lymphoma.

This rearrangement joins TRBV6-1 to TRBJ2-3; 8 positions agree with TRBD2. The V segment lost 4 bases and the J segment 1 base; nucleotides outside the gene matches: 4. CDR1 and CDR2 (germline): MNHNS, SASEGT. The CDR3 extends over 15 amino acids. CDR3 sequence: CASSAGTSGTDTQYF. As DNA, the CDR3 is TGTGCCAGCAGTGCCGGGACTAGTGGCACAGATACGCAGTATTTT.

The genes are TRBV7-9 and TRBJ2-3; the D gene is possibly TRBD1 (7 bases). CDR3 length: 18 amino acids. V lost 4 bases and J 2 bases, leaving 22 bases between the germline ends. CDR1 and CDR2 from the germline V gene are SEHNR and FQNEAQ (reference sequence). The CDR3 protein is CASSSREGARGVTDTQYF. CDR3 DNA sequence: TGTGCCAGCAGCTCTAGAGAGGGGGCGAGGGGGGTCACAGATACGCAGTATTTT.

This rearrangement joins TRBV6-6 to TRBJ1-5; the match to TRBD1 covers 10 bases. The CDR3 covers 12 residues. V shed 11 bases, J shed 6 bases, and the junction held 4 bases outside the gene matches. CDR1 MNHNY and CDR2 SVGAGI come from the germline V gene (reference sequence). The CDR3 protein is CAARDRGQPQHF. CDR3 DNA: TGTGCCGCGCGGGACAGGGGTCAGCCCCAGCATTTT.

V gene TRBV6-1 combines with J gene TRBJ2-7; tentative D call: TRBD1 (6 bases). The V end lost 1 base, the J end lost 6 bases, and 13 bases lay between the germline ends. The CDR3 loop spans 14 amino acids. Germline CDR1 reads MNHNS; CDR2 reads SASEGT. CDR3 in amino acids: CASSEEQMDSEQYF. CDR3 sequence (DNA): TGTGCCAGCAGTGAAGAACAGATGGACAGCGAGCAGTACTTC.

The chain combines TRBV7-2 with TRBJ2-2; TRBD2 matches 13 bases. The junction had 8 bases not matched to a gene; V was cut back by 2 bases and J by 5 bases. The germline V gene has CDR1 SGHTA and CDR2 FQGNSA. The CDR3 spans 18 residues. The CDR3 spells CASSLRPGLAGYTGELFF. The CDR3 bases are TGTGCCAGCAGCTTACGCCCGGGACTAGCGGGGTATACCGGGGAGCTGTTTTTT.

This clone was seen just once. CDR3 coding DNA: TGCAGCGTTGATCTGAGTTCCCAGGGAGGTTTTACGCAGTATTTT. Encoded protein: CSVDLSSQGGFTQYF. This chain connects TRBV29-1 to TRBJ2-3, with D tentatively TRBD2 (6 bases). The V gene lost 3 bases and the J gene lost 8 bases, with 21 bases spanning the gap. The CDR3 is 15 residues long. Germline V gene lookup returns CDR1 SQVTM and CDR2 ANQGSEA.

The chain joins TRBV5-4 to TRBJ1-2; D is unclear. Trimming removed 5 bases from V and 0 bases from J, with 14 bases in between. This CDR3 has 15 amino acids. CDR1 and CDR2 from the germline V gene are SGHNT and YYREEE (reference sequence). Here the CDR3 reads CASRRLGQANYGYTF. CDR3 sequence (DNA): TGTGCCAGCAGACGACTAGGGCAAGCTAACTATGGCTACACCTTC. Complete variable domain (other parts from reference TRBV5-4 and TRBJ1-2): ETGVTQSPTHLIKTRGQQVTLRCSSQSGHNTVSWYQQALGQGPQFIFQYYREEENGRGNFPPRFSGLQFPNYSSELNVNALELDDSALYLCASRRLGQANYGYTFGSGTRLTVV.

This chain connects TRBV6-6 to TRBJ2-7; D is possibly TRBD2 (6 bases). From germline, CDR1 is MNHNY and CDR2 SVGAGI (reference sequence). V was clipped by 6 bases and J by 8 bases, with 23 bases between them. CDR3 length equals 15 residues. For the CDR3, the DNA is TGTGCCAGCAGCGGCCTCAGCGGCGGGGTAAACAAGCAGTACTTC. Translation gives CASSGLSGGVNKQYF.

In regard to this clone: This may stem from a read error, because a much larger clone lies one nucleotide away. V gene TRBV19 combines with J gene TRBJ1-2; D is unclear. Germline V lookup: CDR1 LNHDA, CDR2 SQIVND (reference sequence). This CDR3 has 10 amino acids. Trimming pared 6 bases from V and 4 bases from J, leaving 3 bases between. CDR3 protein: CASRGYGYTF. As DNA, the CDR3 is TGTGCCAGTAGGGGCTATGGCTACACCTTC.

This clone was found a few times. The CDR3 nucleotides read TGCGCCAGCAATTTCGACAGAAACTATGGCTACACCTTC. Translated, it gives CASNFDRNYGYTF. The chain carries TRBV10-1 and TRBJ1-2, with D maybe TRBD1 (5 bases). The CDR3 spans 13 residues. Trimming removed 7 bases at V and 2 bases at J, with 11 bases between. From germline, CDR1 is WNHNN and CDR2 SYGVQD (reference sequence).

This rearrangement joins TRBV4-2 to TRBJ2-1, with unresolved D. The germline V and J ends were trimmed by 4 bases and 0 bases, with 10 bases remaining between them. The germline gives CDR1 LGHNA, CDR2 YNFKEQ. The CDR3 has 15 residues. The CDR3 region is CASSPAAVSYNEQFF. The CDR3 nucleotides are TGTGCCAGCAGCCCCGCGGCCGTCTCCTACAATGAGCAGTTCTTC.

The chain employs TRBV6-1 and TRBJ2-7; TRBD2 aligns across 10 bases. Germline lookup yields CDR1 MNHNS and CDR2 SASEGT. V trimming: 8 bases; J trimming: 2 bases; junction bases outside the gene matches: 6. The CDR3 covers 14 residues. The CDR3 reads CASEEREGPYEQYF. CDR3 DNA sequence: TGTGCCAGCGAGGAGCGGGAGGGGCCCTACGAGCAGTACTTC.

This clone is a singleton in its sample. The chain couples TRBV4-1 to TRBJ2-7; 9 nucleotides agree with TRBD2. Germline V lookup: CDR1 MGHRA, CDR2 YSYEKL. Losses at the gene ends were 1 base for V and 6 bases for J; bases not matched to a gene: 10. The CDR3 spans 16 residues. The DNA for the CDR3 is TGCGCCAGCAGCCAAGGAGAAGGTAGCGGGAGTCGCGAGCAGTACTTC. It specifies CASSQGEGSGSREQYF.

This clone was found a few times. The chain links TRBV7-9 to TRBJ1-2; 8 nucleotides agree with TRBD1. The CDR3 consists of 19 residues. V was pared by 1 base and J by 5 bases, with 18 bases of the junction left unmatched. The V gene's germline CDR1 is SEHNR and CDR2 FQNEAQ (reference sequence). Here the CDR3 reads CASSLGGFGTGLSGYGYTF. CDR3 sequence (DNA): TGTGCCAGCAGCTTAGGGGGGTTCGGGACAGGACTTTCTGGGTATGGCTACACCTTC.

This clone was seen a few times. At one end the junction does not follow the germline gene, possibly because of a read error. The rearrangement links TRBV5-4 to TRBJ2-1, with 9 bases identical to TRBD2. Germline loops: CDR1 SGHNT, CDR2 YYREEE (reference sequence). This CDR3 has 17 residues. The CDR3 DNA follows: TGTGCCACCAGCCAATTGAGTGTGGTGCTAGCGGGATCTGAGCAGTTCTTC. It specifies CATSQLSVVLAGSEQFF. The full variable domain, rest sourced from reference TRBV5-4 and TRBJ2-1, is ETGVTQSPTHLIKTRGQQVTLRCSSQSGHNTVSWYQQALGQGPQFIFQYYREEENGRGNFPPRFSGLQFPNYSSELNVNALELDDSALYLCATSQLSVVLAGSEQFFGPGTRLTVL.

A few counts support this clone. This chain connects TRBV28 to TRBJ1-4; D is ambiguous. The V end was cut by 6 bases, the J end by 0 bases, with 8 bases between. The germline V gene has CDR1 MDHEN and CDR2 SYDVKM. The CDR3 loop spans 14 amino acids. The CDR3 loop reads CASSDIATNEKLFF. In DNA, the CDR3 is TGTGCCAGCAGCGACATTGCAACTAATGAAAAACTGTTTTTT.

This sequence joins TRBV5-1 and TRBJ2-7, with 7 bases identical to TRBD1. With V trimmed by 2 bases and J by 2 bases, 4 bases remained unmatched. This CDR3 contains 14 residues. The germline gives CDR1 SGHRS, CDR2 YFSETQ. Here the CDR3 reads CASSFIQGAYEQYF. The CDR3 DNA reads as TGCGCCAGCAGCTTTATCCAGGGGGCCTACGAGCAGTACTTC.

V is TRBV6-6 and J is TRBJ2-2, with D perhaps TRBD1 (5 bases). The germline V gene has CDR1 MNHNY and CDR2 SVGAGI (reference sequence). Trimming removed 3 bases at V and 7 bases at J, with 12 bases between. This CDR3 contains 14 residues. CDR3 in amino acids: CASSYTGFNGELFF. The CDR3 nucleotides read TGTGCCAGCAGTTATACAGGCTTTAACGGGGAGCTGTTTTTT.

The CDR3 loop is CASSFLAGGPYTGELFF. CDR3 in DNA: TGTGCCAGCAGTTTTCTAGCGGGAGGGCCATACACCGGGGAGCTGTTTTTT. V usage is TRBV27 and J usage is TRBJ2-2, with 12 bases identical to TRBD2. J lost 3 bases, V lost 3 bases, and 5 bases had no gene match. This CDR3 is 17 amino acids long. The germline V gene has CDR1 MNHEY and CDR2 SMNVEV (reference sequence).

The chain combines TRBV27 with TRBJ2-1; D might be TRBD2 (5 bases). Germline CDR1 is MNHEY and CDR2 is SMNVEV (reference sequence). Between the trimmed V and J ends, which lost 6 bases and 10 bases, there was a span of 13 bases. The CDR3 has 12 amino acids. The CDR3 bases are TGTGCCAGCAGCCCTTCGACGGGAGAGCAGTTCTTC. It is translated as CASSPSTGEQFF.